This T cell receptor beta chain was captured in a study of PD-L1 blockade in urothelial cancer. About the study: Blood was analyzed 3 weeks (second dose) and 6 weeks after treatment start. Counts from blood samples showed a median of approximately 150,000 T cells. Points from the study as a whole: The study found that durable-benefit patients expanded tumor-associated blood clones more at 3 weeks. Pretreatment peripheral blood TCR clonality that fell below the median predicted better survival among the patients studied.

The data were produced by immunoSEQ multiplex PCR, yet TCRdb's version contains in-frame clones alone and is incomplete. The sample lists tens of thousands of clones; approximately 79% were seen once. The CDR3 is made up of 14 amino acids. Germline V gene sequence: CDR1 MNHEY, CDR2 SMNVEV (reference sequence). V gave up 5 bases and J gave up 0 bases, with 11 bases separating them. With respect to this clone: What it binds is not known.

Time point defined: pretreatment peripheral blood. V is TRBV27 and J is TRBJ2-7; D gene unclear. The sample consisted of PBMCs, taken around atezolizumab (anti-PD-L1) treatment. The TCR originated in a man aged 65-85 years with urothelial cancer. The CDR3 loop is CASSPHQNSYEQYF. The CDR3 DNA follows: TGTGCCAGCAGTCCCCATCAAAACTCCTACGAGCAGTACTTC.